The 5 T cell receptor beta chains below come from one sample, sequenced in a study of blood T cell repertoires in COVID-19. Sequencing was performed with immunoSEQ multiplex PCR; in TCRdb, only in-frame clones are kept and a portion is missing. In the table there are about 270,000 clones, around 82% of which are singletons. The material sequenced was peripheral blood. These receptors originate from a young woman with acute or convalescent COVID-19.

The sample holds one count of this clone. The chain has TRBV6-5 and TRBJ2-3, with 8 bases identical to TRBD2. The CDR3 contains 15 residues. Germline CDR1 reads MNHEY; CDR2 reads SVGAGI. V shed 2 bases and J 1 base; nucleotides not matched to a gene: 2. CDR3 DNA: TGTGCCAGCAGTTACCCAGCGGGAGGCACAGATACGCAGTATTTT. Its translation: CASSYPAGGTDTQYF.

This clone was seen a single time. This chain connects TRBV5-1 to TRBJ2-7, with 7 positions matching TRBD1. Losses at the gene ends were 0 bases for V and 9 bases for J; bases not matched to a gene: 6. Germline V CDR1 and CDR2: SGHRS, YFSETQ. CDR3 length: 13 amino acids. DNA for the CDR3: TGCGCCAGCAGCTTGGACAGGGGCACTGGGCAGTACTTC. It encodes CASSLDRGTGQYF.

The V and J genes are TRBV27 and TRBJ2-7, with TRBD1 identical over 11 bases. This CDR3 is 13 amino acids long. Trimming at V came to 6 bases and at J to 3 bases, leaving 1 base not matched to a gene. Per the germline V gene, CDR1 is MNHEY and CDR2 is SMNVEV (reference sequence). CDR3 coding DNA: TGTGCCAGCAGGGGACAGGGGGTCTACGAGCAGTACTTC. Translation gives CASRGQGVYEQYF.

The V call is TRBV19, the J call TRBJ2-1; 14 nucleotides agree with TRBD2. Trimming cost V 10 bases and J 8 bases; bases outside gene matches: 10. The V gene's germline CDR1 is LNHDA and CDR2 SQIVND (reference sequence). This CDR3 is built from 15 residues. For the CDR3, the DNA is TGTGCCACCACGGGACTAGCGGGAGCAGTCGATGAGCAGTTCTTC. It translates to CATTGLAGAVDEQFF.

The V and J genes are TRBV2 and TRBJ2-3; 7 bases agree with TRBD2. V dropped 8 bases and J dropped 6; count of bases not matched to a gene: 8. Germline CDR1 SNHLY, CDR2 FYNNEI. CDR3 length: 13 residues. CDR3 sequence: CASRVGRSDTQYF. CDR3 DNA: TGTGCCAGCCGGGTCGGGAGGTCTGATACGCAGTATTTT. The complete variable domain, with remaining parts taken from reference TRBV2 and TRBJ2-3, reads EPEVTQTPSHQVTQMGQEVILRCVPISNHLYFYWYRQILGQKVEFLVSFYNNEISEKSEIFDDQFSVERPDGSNFTLKIRSTKLEDSAMYFCASRVGRSDTQYFGPGTRLTVL.